This TCR beta chain came from a study of T cells in Graves' hyperthyroidism and ophthalmopathy. Study in general: Upon initial diagnosis and before any treatment, peripheral blood was collected.

Amplification yielded TCR beta CDR3 regions, with RNA transcripts as the source. HTBI primers drove first-round RT-PCR of the TCR CDR3. TCRdb reprocessed the multiplex PCR reads with MiXCR, giving one entry per CDR3 protein. Among hundreds of thousands of distinct CDR3 sequences listed, roughly a sixth were seen once. Ten or more counts support this clonotype. The CDR3 covers 15 residues. Between the trimmed V and J ends, which lost 1 base and 0 bases, there was a span of 10 bases. CDR1 is SGHRS, CDR2 YFSETQ, per germline. V and J are TRBV5-1 and TRBJ1-2; D is perhaps TRBD1 (6 bases). Sequenced input: blood. This receptor was taken from a woman aged 45 to 65 with Graves' hyperthyroidism that later progressed to Graves' ophthalmopathy. In DNA, the CDR3 is TGCGCCAGCAGCTTGCCTGACAGGACTAACTATGGCTACACCTTC. This sequence encodes CASSLPDRTNYGYTF.